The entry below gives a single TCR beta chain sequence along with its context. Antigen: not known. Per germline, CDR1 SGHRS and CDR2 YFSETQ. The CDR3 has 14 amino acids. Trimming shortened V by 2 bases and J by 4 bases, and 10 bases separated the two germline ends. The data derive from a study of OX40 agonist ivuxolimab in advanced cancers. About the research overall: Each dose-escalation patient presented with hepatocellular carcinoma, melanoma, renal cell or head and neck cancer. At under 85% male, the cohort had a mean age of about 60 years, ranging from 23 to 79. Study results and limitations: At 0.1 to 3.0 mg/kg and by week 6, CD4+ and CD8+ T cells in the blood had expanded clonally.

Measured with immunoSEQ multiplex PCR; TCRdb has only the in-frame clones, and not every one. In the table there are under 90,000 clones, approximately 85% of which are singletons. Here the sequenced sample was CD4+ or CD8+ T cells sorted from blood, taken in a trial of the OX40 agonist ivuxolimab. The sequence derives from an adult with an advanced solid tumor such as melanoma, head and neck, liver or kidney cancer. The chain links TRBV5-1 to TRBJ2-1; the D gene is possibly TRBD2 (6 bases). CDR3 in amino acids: CASSFGGDYNEQFF. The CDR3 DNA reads TGCGCCAGCAGCTTTGGAGGGGATTACAATGAGCAGTTCTTC.